This note documents a single TCR beta chain sequence. Its specificity is not known. The V gene's germline CDR1 is SSHAT and CDR2 FNYEAQ (reference sequence). CDR3 size: 15 residues. These data come from a study of CXCR3-negative and CXCR3-positive naive CD8 T cells. Study-wide results and limits: Partly lower CXCR3 expression followed cryopreservation, and most assays relied on fresh PBMCs. CXCR3-negative naive cells had less hydrophobic TRB CDR3s than did CXCR3-positive naive cells.

The authors made the TRB cDNA libraries by 5' RACE using UMI labels. TCRdb re-called the 5' RACE reads; every CDR3 protein appears as one record, without DNA. This listing includes roughly 93,000 distinct CDR3 sequences. This TCR derives from a human donor in good health. Some clones in this sample may be carry-over from other donors' samples. The chain has TRBV7-7 and TRBJ2-1. Sequencing used naive CXCR3+ CD8+ T cells from blood. Stated subset: CD45RO-CCR7+CD27+CD95- naive CD8+ T cells expressing CXCR3 (TNR3+). CDR3 sequence reads: CASSHDSSSYNEQFF.